The T cell receptor (beta chain) described here comes from a study of cytomegalovirus exposure and HLA in healthy donors. PCR primers comprised 60 Vbeta and 13 Jbeta primers. Generated by immunoSEQ multiplex PCR, the TCRdb table keeps only in-frame clones and is missing some. This table has 150,000 to 200,000 clones, 60% to 80% appearing once. Study-level points and caveats: More clonal expansion characterized HLA-associated TCR beta chains than equally common others in a later analysis.

The CDR3 sequence is 16 residues long. The germline CDR1 and CDR2 sequences are LGHNA and YNFKEQ. V shed 4 bases, J shed 3 bases, and the junction held 2 bases outside the gene matches. With respect to this clone: What it binds is unknown.

Sequencing input: PBMCs. The genes are TRBV4-2 and TRBJ2-3; 15 positions match TRBD2. This receptor was obtained from a woman between 45 and 65 years old in good health and CMV-seropositive. The CDR3 nucleotides read TGTGCCAGCAGCCTCGGGACTAGCGGGAGGACAGATACGCAGTATTTT. Protein sequence: CASSLGTSGRTDTQYF.